The 3 T cell receptor beta chains reported below all come from one sample, sequenced in a study of response to subunit inactivated influenza vaccine. TCRdb used MiXCR to reprocess the RT-PCR reads, holding one entry per CDR3 protein. The sample holds 500,000 to 600,000 distinct CDR3 sequences, 12% seen once. The sequences come from PBMCs from blood, collected on the day of vaccination. Source of these receptors: a man in his fifties who received an inactivated influenza vaccine.

This clonotype was recorded a few times. The V and J genes are TRBV20-1 and TRBJ2-2; TRBD2 matches at 8 bases. From germline, CDR1 is DFQATT and CDR2 SNEGSKA (reference sequence). Trimming took 0 bases from V and 0 from J; bases not matched to a gene: 9. CDR3 size: 18 residues. CDR3 amino acids: CSARDVLRGGSNTGELFF. CDR3 DNA: TGCAGTGCTAGAGATGTGTTACGGGGGGGGTCGAACACCGGGGAGCTGTTTTTT.

This clonotype was observed many times. CDR3 nucleotides: TGCAGTGCTAGAGACCAGACAGGATCCGAGCAGTACTTC. Amino acids: CSARDQTGSEQYF. This chain connects TRBV20-1 to TRBJ2-7; a possible D gene is TRBD1 (6 bases). The CDR3 length is 13 residues. V was cut by 0 bases and J by 6 bases, with 12 bases left in between. The germline V gene has CDR1 DFQATT and CDR2 SNEGSKA (reference sequence).

This chain connects TRBV5-1 to TRBJ2-3, with TRBD2 matching over 8 bases. Germline V gives CDR1 SGHRS, CDR2 YFSETQ. There are 14 residues in the CDR3. J lost 3 bases, V lost 5 bases, and 5 bases had no gene match. This CDR3 reads CASSGGGPTDTQYF. CDR3 DNA sequence: TGCGCCAGCAGTGGCGGGGGGCCTACAGATACGCAGTATTTT.